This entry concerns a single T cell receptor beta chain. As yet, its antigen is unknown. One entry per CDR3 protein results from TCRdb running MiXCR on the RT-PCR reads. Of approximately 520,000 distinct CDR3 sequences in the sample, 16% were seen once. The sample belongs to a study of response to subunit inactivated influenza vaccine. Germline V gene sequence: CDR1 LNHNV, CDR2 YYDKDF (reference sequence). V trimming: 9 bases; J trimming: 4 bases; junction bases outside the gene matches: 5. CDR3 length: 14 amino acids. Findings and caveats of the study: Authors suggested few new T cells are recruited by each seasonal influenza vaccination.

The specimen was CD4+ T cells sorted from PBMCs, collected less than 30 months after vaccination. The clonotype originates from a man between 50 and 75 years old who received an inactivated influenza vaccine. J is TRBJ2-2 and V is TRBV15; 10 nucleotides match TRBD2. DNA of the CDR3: TGTGCCACTAAGCGGGGGGGAGGCACCGGGGAGCTGTTTTTT. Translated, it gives CATKRGGGTGELFF.